Below are 26 T cell receptor beta chains sequenced from a single sample in a study of molecular identifiers for immune sequencing clone quantification. MiXCR was run by TCRdb on the PCR reads, yielding one entry per CDR3 protein. The table shows just under 650,000 distinct CDR3 sequences, with 15% to 20% occurring only once. Sequences were obtained from naive CD8+ T cells from blood, with Jurkat cell RNA spiked in. Subset defined: FACS-sorted CD8+CD4-CCR7+CD45RA+ naive T cells. The origin of the receptors is a human donor in good health. Some libraries in this study had Jurkat cell RNA spiked in.

Notes on this clonotype: A single base separates this from a much larger clone, so it may be a read error. J is TRBJ1-1 and V is TRBV6-2 or TRBV6-3; 9 bases fit TRBD1. CDR1 and CDR2 (germline): MNHEY, SVGEGT. The CDR3 is made up of 13 amino acids. CDR3 residues: CTSSWTGEPEAFF. The DNA for the CDR3 is TGTACCAGCAGTTGGACAGGGGAGCCTGAAGCTTTCTTT.

This clonotype was seen many times. CDR3 in DNA: TGTGCCACCGGAAGTGGAAACACTGAAGCTTTCTTT. Protein: CATGSGNTEAFF. V and J are TRBV24-1 and TRBJ1-1; D is uncertain. Germline CDR1 and CDR2: KGHDR and SFDVKD. V was trimmed by 9 bases and J by 2 bases, leaving 9 bases between them. The CDR3 consists of 12 residues.

This clonotype has only a few counts. V is TRBV20-1 and J is TRBJ2-7; TRBD1 or TRBD2 may be the D gene (5 bases each). From germline, CDR1 is DFQATT and CDR2 SNEGSKA (reference sequence). CDR3 size: 15 residues. V dropped 3 bases and J dropped 5 bases, with 20 bases sitting between them. The CDR3, as DNA: TGCAGTGCTAGGGCGGTTGGGGACGCCACGGACGAGCAGTACTTC. Protein sequence: CSARAVGDATDEQYF.

This clonotype was counted between two and nine times. A much larger clone differs from this one at a single base, so this may be a read error. As DNA, the CDR3 is TGTGCCGGCAGTTTACCGTCGAACACTGAAGCTTTCTTT. Its protein is CAGSLPSNTEAFF. The chain is built from TRBV12-3 or TRBV12-4 and TRBJ1-1, with D hard to call. The CDR3 sequence is 13 residues long.

This clonotype was picked up a small number of times. Given a much more abundant clone one base away, this may be a read error. The chain links TRBV4-3 to TRBJ1-3; D is unclear. This CDR3 spans 15 amino acids. Germline assignment: CDR1 LGHNA and CDR2 YSLEER. CDR3 region: CASGQDNPPGNTIYF. The CDR3 DNA reads as TGCGCCAGCGGCCAAGATAACCCTCCCGGAAACACCATATATTTT.

This clonotype was seen many times. V and J are TRBV20-1 and TRBJ2-7, with TRBD2 identical over 7 bases. Germline V gives CDR1 DFQATT, CDR2 SNEGSKA (reference sequence). Trimming cost V 1 base and J 4 bases; bases outside gene matches: 4. The CDR3 runs to 13 residues. The CDR3 loop reads CSARAQGGYEQYF. The DNA for the CDR3 is TGCAGTGCTAGAGCCCAGGGAGGGTACGAGCAGTACTTC.

The sample holds a few counts of this clonotype. V gene TRBV3-1 combines with J gene TRBJ2-1; TRBD2 matches 7 bases. This CDR3 is 12 amino acids long. Germline lookup yields CDR1 LGHDT and CDR2 YNNKEL (reference sequence). Trimming removed 4 bases from V and 15 bases from J; junction bases left unmatched: 9. CDR3 residues: CASSLRDYQLFF. The CDR3 nucleotides read TGTGCCAGCAGCCTACGGGACTACCAGCTGTTCTTC.

This clonotype was observed a handful of times. The gene calls are TRBV30 and TRBJ1-1, with D hard to call. Per germline, CDR1 GTSNPN and CDR2 SVGIG (reference sequence). Trimming pared 0 bases from V and 0 bases from J, leaving 5 bases between. The CDR3 extends over 13 amino acids. Here the CDR3 DNA reads TGTGCCTGGAGTGTAACCATGAACACTGAAGCTTTCTTT. Protein: CAWSVTMNTEAFF. Based on the CDR3 plus reference TRBV30 and TRBJ1-1, the full variable domain is SQTIHQWPATLVQPVGSPLSLECTVEGTSNPNLYWYRQAAGRGLQLLFYSVGIGQISSEVPQNLSASRPQDRQFILSSKKLLLSDSGFYLCAWSVTMNTEAFFGQGTRLTVV.

Remarks on this clonotype: A much larger clone lies a single base off, so this may be a read error. The chain recombines TRBV9 with TRBJ2-3; D might be TRBD2 (6 bases). The CDR3 is 13 amino acids. Trimming removed 7 bases at V and 7 bases at J, with 16 bases between. From germline, CDR1 is SGDLS and CDR2 YYNGEE. The CDR3 region is CASGEAPENTQYF. The DNA of the CDR3 is TGTGCCAGCGGGGAGGCCCCAGAGAATACGCAGTATTTT.

This clonotype was detected many times. The chain recombines TRBV25-1 with TRBJ2-1; 7 nucleotides agree with TRBD1. The CDR3 consists of 15 residues. Germline V gene data show CDR1 as MGHDK and CDR2 as SYGVNS. Trimming took 5 bases from V and 9 from J; bases not matched to a gene: 13. The DNA for the CDR3 is TGTGCCAGCAGTCCGCCTCCCCAGGGGGAGATTGAGCAGTTCTTC. Translation: CASSPPPQGEIEQFF.

This clonotype was recorded at least ten times. V usage is TRBV5-5 and J usage is TRBJ1-1; the D gene is possibly TRBD1 (6 bases). The CDR3 totals 15 residues. V gave up 2 bases and J gave up 3 bases, with 14 bases separating them. CDR1 SGHKS and CDR2 YYEKEE come from the germline V gene (reference sequence). The CDR3 bases are TGTGCCAGCAGCTTAACCGGGACATCTGACACTGAAGCTTTCTTT. Translation gives CASSLTGTSDTEAFF.

This clonotype was seen only a few times. The genes are TRBV20-1 and TRBJ2-5, with 7 positions matching TRBD2. CDR3 length: 15 amino acids. Germline lookup yields CDR1 DFQATT and CDR2 SNEGSKA (reference sequence). With V trimmed by 0 bases and J by 3 bases, 7 bases remained unmatched. The CDR3 loop reads CSARDGGRAEETQYF. The CDR3 DNA follows: TGCAGTGCTAGAGATGGAGGGAGGGCCGAAGAGACCCAGTACTTC.

Comment on this clonotype: A much larger clone lies one base from this, so it may be a read error. This sequence joins TRBV7-2 and TRBJ2-2, with no clear D. Trimming shortened V by 2 bases and J by 6 bases, and 13 bases separated the two germline ends. There are 15 residues in the CDR3. From germline, CDR1 is SGHTA and CDR2 FQGNSA. Written as DNA, the CDR3 is TGTGCCAGCAGCTTAAAAGAGGTCCTAGCCGGGGAGCTGTTTTTT. Amino acid sequence: CASSLKEVLAGELFF.

This clonotype was found many times. The chain recombines TRBV11-2 with TRBJ2-7; D gene unclear. The germline V gene has CDR1 SGHAT and CDR2 FQNNGV. This CDR3 contains 11 residues. Trimming removed 5 bases from V and 4 bases from J, with 6 bases in between. CDR3 DNA sequence: TGTGCCAGCAGCGAGATGTACGAGCAGTACTTC. It is translated as CASSEMYEQYF.

This clonotype was detected ten times or more. The chain carries TRBV7-9 and TRBJ1-4; 8 bases align to TRBD1. The CDR3 has 16 amino acids. Trimming cost V 5 bases and J 3 bases; bases outside gene matches: 8. Germline assignment: CDR1 SEHNR and CDR2 FQNEAQ (reference sequence). CDR3 nucleotides: TGTGCCAGCAGCCGTGGGACAGGCGATCCTAATGAAAAACTGTTTTTT. This gives the protein CASSRGTGDPNEKLFF.

In regard to this clonotype: A single base separates this from a much larger clone, so it may be a read error. V gene TRBV7-9 combines with J gene TRBJ1-4, with 9 bases lining up with TRBD1. The CDR3 has 15 residues. Germline assignment: CDR1 SEHNR and CDR2 FQNEAQ (reference sequence). V lost 7 bases and J lost 4; bases outside the gene matches: 7. The CDR3 coding sequence is TGTGCCAGCAACCCTCCGGGACAGGGTAATGAAAAACTGTTTTTT. It yields the protein CASNPPGQGNEKLFF.

This clonotype has a count of ten or more. This chain links TRBV13 with TRBJ1-5; TRBD1 might be the D (6 bases). Germline CDR1 PRHDT, CDR2 FYEKMQ (reference sequence). The V gene lost 6 bases and the J gene lost 3 bases, with 12 bases spanning the gap. CDR3 size: 14 residues. CDR3 sequence: CASSATGNNQPQHF. CDR3 nucleotide sequence: TGTGCCAGCAGTGCCACAGGGAACAATCAGCCCCAGCATTTT.

Remarks on this clonotype: This may arise from a read error, as a much more abundant clone is one base away. This chain joins TRBV7-6 and TRBJ2-1; D may be TRBD1 or TRBD2 (6 bases each). The CDR3 runs 17 residues. The V gene's germline CDR1 is SGHVS and CDR2 FNYEAQ. In DNA form, the CDR3 reads TGTGCCAGCACCATGACGGGGGCCCCAATCTTATACAATGAGCAGTCCTTC. It codes for CASTMTGAPILYNEQSF.

This clonotype was picked up a small number of times. This sequence joins TRBV11-2 and TRBJ2-5; weak D call: TRBD2 (5 bases). Trimming shortened V by 1 base and J by 5 bases, and 20 bases separated the two germline ends. This CDR3 comprises 17 residues. Germline values: CDR1 SGHAT, CDR2 FQNNGV. The CDR3 loop is CASSLVFPGWQGETQYF. CDR3 sequence (DNA): TGTGCCAGCAGCTTAGTCTTCCCGGGGTGGCAAGGGGAGACCCAGTACTTC.

This clonotype was seen repeatedly, ten times or more. This rearrangement joins TRBV19 to TRBJ2-1; D might be TRBD1 (6 bases). CDR3 length: 16 residues. Trimming removed 5 bases at V and 2 bases at J, with 16 bases between. Germline lookup yields CDR1 LNHDA and CDR2 SQIVND (reference sequence). In DNA form, the CDR3 reads TGTGCCAGTAGTGACCCCGGGACACCCCCCTACAATGAGCAGTTCTTC. This gives the protein CASSDPGTPPYNEQFF.

Points on this clonotype: Just one base apart from a much larger clone, this may be a read error. This sequence joins TRBV7-2 and TRBJ2-7; either TRBD1 or TRBD2 may fit D (6 bases each). This CDR3 contains 16 residues. Germline-derived CDR1 and CDR2 are SGHTA and FQGNSA. The CDR3 sequence is CASSLGPWGAGYGQYF. The CDR3 DNA sequence: TGTGCCAGCAGCTTAGGGCCCTGGGGGGCAGGCTACGGGCAGTACTTC.

This clonotype was seen a handful of times. The chain has TRBV27 and TRBJ2-7; D could derive from TRBD1 or TRBD2 (5 bases each). V was trimmed by 1 base and J by 3 bases, leaving 10 bases between them. The germline V gene encodes CDR1 MNHEY and CDR2 SMNVEV (reference sequence). This CDR3 contains 14 residues. The CDR3 region is CASSLWGPNYEQYF. The CDR3 DNA follows: TGTGCCAGCAGTTTATGGGGACCGAACTACGAGCAGTACTTC.

This clonotype was counted many times. The chain couples TRBV11-2 to TRBJ2-2; possible D gene TRBD1, 5 bases. There are 18 residues in the CDR3. The V gene lost 6 bases and the J gene lost 0 bases, with 20 bases spanning the gap. Germline lookup yields CDR1 SGHAT and CDR2 FQNNGV. In DNA, the CDR3 is TGTGCCAGCAGTTCACTCCAGGACATTCCCTCGAACACCGGGGAGCTGTTTTTT. It encodes CASSSLQDIPSNTGELFF.

This clonotype occurred many times. The chain combines TRBV7-9 with TRBJ2-5, with D tentatively TRBD2 (6 bases). CDR1 SEHNR and CDR2 FQNEAQ come from the germline V gene (reference sequence). The CDR3 length is 15 residues. The ends were cut back, 0 bases at V and 2 bases at J, with 10 bases in the middle. CDR3 bases: TGTGCCAGCAGCTTAGCGTGGGCGGGGCAAGAGACCCAGTACTTC. Translation gives CASSLAWAGQETQYF.

This clonotype was recorded many times. The chain couples TRBV30 to TRBJ2-1, with D uncertain. Trimming took off 0 bases at V and 2 bases at J, with 5 bases between the two ends. CDR3 length: 13 amino acids. Germline assignment: CDR1 GTSNPN and CDR2 SVGIG (reference sequence). CDR3 in DNA: TGTGCCTGGAGTGTCGGCCCCTACAATGAGCAGTTCTTC. Its protein product is CAWSVGPYNEQFF.

This clonotype was seen only a few times. The chain combines TRBV6-5 with TRBJ1-1, with 11 bases that match TRBD1. Germline CDR1 MNHEY, CDR2 SVGAGI. The CDR3 runs 16 residues. Germline trimming cut 6 bases from V and 8 bases from J; bases unmatched to any gene: 14. CDR3: CASRPGQGAFTSEAFF. CDR3 sequence (DNA): TGTGCCAGCAGGCCCGGACAGGGGGCCTTTACTTCCGAAGCTTTCTTT.